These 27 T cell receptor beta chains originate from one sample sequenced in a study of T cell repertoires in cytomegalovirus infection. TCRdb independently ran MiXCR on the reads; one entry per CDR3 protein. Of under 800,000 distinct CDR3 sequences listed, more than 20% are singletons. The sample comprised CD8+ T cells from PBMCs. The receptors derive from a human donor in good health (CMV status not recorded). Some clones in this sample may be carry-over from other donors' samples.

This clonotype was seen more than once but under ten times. CDR3 bases: TGTGCCAGCTCACGGACTAGCGGGGGAACGACAGATACGCAGTATTTT. Translation gives CASSRTSGGTTDTQYF. The chain employs TRBV18 and TRBJ2-3, with TRBD2 matching 13 bases. Trimming at V came to 4 bases and at J to 3 bases, leaving 4 bases not matched to a gene. CDR3 length: 16 residues. Germline assignment: CDR1 KGHSH and CDR2 LQKENI.

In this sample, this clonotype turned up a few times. The CDR3 bases are TGTGCCAGCACCGGGACGGCCAACAATGAGCAGTTCTTC. Translation: CASTGTANNEQFF. The chain carries TRBV2 and TRBJ2-1, with D perhaps matching TRBD1 or TRBD2 (5 bases each). The CDR3 has 13 residues. V lost 7 bases and J lost 5, with 12 bases in between. Germline CDR1 and CDR2: SNHLY and FYNNEI.

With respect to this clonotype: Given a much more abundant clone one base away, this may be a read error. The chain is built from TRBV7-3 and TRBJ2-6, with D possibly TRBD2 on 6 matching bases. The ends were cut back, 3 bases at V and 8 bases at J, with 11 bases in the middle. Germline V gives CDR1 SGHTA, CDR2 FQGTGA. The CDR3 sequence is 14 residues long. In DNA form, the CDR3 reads TGTGCCAGCAGCTTCCTTGGAGGGACCAACGTCCTGACTTTC. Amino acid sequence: CASSFLGGTNVLTF. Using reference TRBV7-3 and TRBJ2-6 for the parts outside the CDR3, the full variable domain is GAGVSQTPSNKVTEKGKYVELRCDPISGHTALYWYRQSLGQGPEFLIYFQGTGAADDSGLPNDRFFAVRPEGSVSTLKIQRTERGDSAVYLCASSFLGGTNVLTFGAGSRLTVL.

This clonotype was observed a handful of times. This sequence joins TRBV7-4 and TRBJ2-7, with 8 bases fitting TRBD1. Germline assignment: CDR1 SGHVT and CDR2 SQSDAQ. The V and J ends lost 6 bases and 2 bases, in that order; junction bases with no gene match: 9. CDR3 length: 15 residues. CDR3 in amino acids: CASSLRQGKTYEQYF. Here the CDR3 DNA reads TGTGCCAGCAGTTTAAGACAGGGGAAGACCTACGAGCAGTACTTC.

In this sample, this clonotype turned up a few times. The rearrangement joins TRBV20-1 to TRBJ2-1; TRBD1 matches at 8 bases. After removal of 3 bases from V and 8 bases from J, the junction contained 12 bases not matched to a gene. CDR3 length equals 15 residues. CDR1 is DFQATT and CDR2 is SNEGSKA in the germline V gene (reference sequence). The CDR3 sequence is CSARGATGVSYEQFF. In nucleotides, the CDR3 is TGCAGTGCTAGGGGGGCGACAGGGGTCAGCTATGAGCAGTTCTTC.

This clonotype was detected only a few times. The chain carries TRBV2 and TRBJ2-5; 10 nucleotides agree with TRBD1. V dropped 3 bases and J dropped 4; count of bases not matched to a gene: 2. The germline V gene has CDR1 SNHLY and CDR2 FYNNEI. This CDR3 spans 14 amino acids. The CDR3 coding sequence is TGTGCCAGCAGTGAGGACAGGGGGAGAGAGACCCAGTACTTC. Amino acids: CASSEDRGRETQYF. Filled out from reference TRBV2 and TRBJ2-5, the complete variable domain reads EPEVTQTPSHQVTQMGQEVILRCVPISNHLYFYWYRQILGQKVEFLVSFYNNEISEKSEIFDDQFSVERPDGSNFTLKIRSTKLEDSAMYFCASSEDRGRETQYFGPGTRLLVL.

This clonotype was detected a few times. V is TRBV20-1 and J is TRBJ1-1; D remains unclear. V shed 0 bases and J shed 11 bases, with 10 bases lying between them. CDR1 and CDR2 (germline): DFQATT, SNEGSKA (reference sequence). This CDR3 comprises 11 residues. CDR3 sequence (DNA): TGCAGTGCTAGAGAGTACCCTGGGGCTTTCTTT. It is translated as CSAREYPGAFF.

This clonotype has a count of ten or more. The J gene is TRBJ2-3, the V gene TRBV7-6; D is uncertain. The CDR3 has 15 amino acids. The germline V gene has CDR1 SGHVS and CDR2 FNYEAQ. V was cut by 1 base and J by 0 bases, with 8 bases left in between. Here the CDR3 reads CASSLVGVSTDTQYF. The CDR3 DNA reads TGTGCCAGCAGCTTAGTTGGGGTCAGCACAGATACGCAGTATTTT.

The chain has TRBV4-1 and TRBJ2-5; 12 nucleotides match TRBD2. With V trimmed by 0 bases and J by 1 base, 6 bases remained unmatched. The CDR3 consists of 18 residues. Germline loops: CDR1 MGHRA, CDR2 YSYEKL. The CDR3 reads CASSQELAGGLSQETQYF. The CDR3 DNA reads TGCGCCAGCAGCCAAGAACTAGCGGGGGGCTTGTCCCAAGAGACCCAGTACTTC.

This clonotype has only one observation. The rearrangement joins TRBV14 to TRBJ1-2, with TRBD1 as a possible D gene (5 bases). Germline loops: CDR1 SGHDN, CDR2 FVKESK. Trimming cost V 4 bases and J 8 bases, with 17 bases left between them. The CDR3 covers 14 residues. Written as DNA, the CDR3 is TGTGCCAGCAGCCCTTTTCCTAGGGGTGCCGGCTACACCTTC. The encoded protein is CASSPFPRGAGYTF.

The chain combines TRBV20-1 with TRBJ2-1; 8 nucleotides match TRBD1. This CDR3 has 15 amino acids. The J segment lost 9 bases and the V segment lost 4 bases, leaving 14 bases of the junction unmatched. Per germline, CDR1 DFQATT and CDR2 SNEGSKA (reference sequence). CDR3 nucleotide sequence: TGCAGTGCTACTCTCTGGGCAGGGGGCGAAGGTGAGCAGTTCTTC. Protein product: CSATLWAGGEGEQFF.

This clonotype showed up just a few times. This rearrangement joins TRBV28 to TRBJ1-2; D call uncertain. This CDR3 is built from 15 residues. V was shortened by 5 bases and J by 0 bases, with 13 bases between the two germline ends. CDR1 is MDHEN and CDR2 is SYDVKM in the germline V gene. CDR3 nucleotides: TGTGCCAGCAGTCCCCGGGGTCCAGCTAACTATGGCTACACCTTC. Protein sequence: CASSPRGPANYGYTF.

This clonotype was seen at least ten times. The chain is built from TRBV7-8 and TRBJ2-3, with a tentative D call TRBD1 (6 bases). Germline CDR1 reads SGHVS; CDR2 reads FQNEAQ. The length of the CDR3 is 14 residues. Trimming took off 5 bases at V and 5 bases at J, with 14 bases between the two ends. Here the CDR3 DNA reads TGTGCCAGCAGCCGCAGGGGCCCAGTAGATACGCAGTATTTT. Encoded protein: CASSRRGPVDTQYF.

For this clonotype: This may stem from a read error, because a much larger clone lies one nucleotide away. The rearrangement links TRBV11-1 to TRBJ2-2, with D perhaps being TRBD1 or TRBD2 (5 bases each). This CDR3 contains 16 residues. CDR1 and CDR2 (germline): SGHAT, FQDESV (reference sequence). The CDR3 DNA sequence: TGTGCCAGCAGCCCCCGGCAGGGATCGGACACCGGGGTGCTGTTTTTT. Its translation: CASSPRQGSDTGVLFF.

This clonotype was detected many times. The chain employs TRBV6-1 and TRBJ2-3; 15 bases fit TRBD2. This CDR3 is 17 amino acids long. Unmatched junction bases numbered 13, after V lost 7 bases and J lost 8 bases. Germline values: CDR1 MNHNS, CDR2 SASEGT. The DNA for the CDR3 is TGTGCCAGCACCGGACTAGCGGGGGGGCTGGGGCGGGTTACGCAGTATTTT. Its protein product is CASTGLAGGLGRVTQYF.

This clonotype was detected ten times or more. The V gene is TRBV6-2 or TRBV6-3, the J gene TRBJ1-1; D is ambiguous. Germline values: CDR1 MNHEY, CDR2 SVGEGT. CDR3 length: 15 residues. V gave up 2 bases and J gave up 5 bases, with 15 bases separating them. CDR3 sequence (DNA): TGTGCCAGCAGTTACCCGGGCCCCAGACTTACTGAAGCTTTCTTT. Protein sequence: CASSYPGPRLTEAFF.

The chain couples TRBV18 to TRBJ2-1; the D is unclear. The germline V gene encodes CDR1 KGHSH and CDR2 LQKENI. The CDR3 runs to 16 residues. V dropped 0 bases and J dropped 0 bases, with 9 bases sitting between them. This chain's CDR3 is CASSPPRQYSYNEQFF. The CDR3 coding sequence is TGTGCCAGCTCACCACCGAGGCAGTACTCCTACAATGAGCAGTTCTTC.

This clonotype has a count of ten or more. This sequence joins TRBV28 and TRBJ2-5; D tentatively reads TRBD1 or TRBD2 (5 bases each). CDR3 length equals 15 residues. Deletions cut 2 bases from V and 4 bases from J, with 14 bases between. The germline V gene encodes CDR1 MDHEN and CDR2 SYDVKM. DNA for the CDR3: TGTGCCAGCAGTTTAGGGACCTCCCTTCGAGAGACCCAGTACTTC. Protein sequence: CASSLGTSLRETQYF.

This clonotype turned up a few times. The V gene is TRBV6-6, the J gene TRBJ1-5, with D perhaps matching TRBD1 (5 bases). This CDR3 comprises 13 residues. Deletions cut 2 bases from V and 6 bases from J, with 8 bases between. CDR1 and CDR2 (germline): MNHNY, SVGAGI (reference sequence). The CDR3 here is CASSYGGTQPQHF. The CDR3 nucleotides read TGTGCCAGCAGTTACGGAGGGACTCAGCCCCAGCATTTT.

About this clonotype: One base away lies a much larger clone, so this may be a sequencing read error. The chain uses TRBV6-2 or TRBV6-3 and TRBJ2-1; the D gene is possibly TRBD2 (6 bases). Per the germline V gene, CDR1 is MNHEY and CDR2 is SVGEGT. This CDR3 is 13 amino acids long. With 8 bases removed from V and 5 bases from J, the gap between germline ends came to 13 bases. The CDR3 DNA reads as TGTGCCAGCGCCCCGGGACTCCACAATGAGCAGTTCTTC. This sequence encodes CASAPGLHNEQFF.

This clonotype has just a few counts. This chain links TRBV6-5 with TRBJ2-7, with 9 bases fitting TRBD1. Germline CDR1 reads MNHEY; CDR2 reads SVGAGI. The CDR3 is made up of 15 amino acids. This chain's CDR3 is CAGSYGTGSSYEQYV. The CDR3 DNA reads TGTGCCGGCAGTTACGGGACAGGGAGCTCCTACGAGCAGTACGTC.

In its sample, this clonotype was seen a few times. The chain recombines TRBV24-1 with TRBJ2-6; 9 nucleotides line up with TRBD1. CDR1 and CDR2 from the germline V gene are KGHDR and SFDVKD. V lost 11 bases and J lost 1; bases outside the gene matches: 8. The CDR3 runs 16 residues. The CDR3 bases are TGTGCCATCGAGGGACAGGGCCCTTCTGGGGCCAACGTCCTGACTTTC. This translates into CAIEGQGPSGANVLTF.

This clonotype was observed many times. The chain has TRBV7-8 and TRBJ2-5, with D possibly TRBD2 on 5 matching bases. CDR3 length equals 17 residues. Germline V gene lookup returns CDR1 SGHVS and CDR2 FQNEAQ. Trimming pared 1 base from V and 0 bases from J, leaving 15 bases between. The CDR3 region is CASSLGWPLRDQETQYF. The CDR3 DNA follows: TGTGCCAGCAGCTTAGGCTGGCCCTTGCGGGACCAAGAGACCCAGTACTTC. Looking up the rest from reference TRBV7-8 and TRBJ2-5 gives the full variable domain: GAGVSQSPRYKVAKRGQDVALRCDPISGHVSLFWYQQALGQGPEFLTYFQNEAQLDKSGLPSDRFFAERPEGSVSTLKIQRTQQEDSAVYLCASSLGWPLRDQETQYFGPGTRLLVL.

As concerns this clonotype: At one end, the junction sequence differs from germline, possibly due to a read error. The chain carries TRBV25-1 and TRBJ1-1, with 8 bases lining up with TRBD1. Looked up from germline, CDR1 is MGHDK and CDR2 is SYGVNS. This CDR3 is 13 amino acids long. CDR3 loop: CANSDRGYTEAFF. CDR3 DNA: TGTGCCAACAGTGACAGGGGTTACACTGAAGCTTTCTTT.

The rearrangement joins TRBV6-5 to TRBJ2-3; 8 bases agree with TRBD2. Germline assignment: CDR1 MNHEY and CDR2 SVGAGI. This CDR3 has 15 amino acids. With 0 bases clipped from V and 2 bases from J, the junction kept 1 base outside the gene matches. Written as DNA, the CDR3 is TGTGCCAGCAGTTACTCCGGGGGGGACACAGATACGCAGTATTTT. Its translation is CASSYSGGDTDTQYF.

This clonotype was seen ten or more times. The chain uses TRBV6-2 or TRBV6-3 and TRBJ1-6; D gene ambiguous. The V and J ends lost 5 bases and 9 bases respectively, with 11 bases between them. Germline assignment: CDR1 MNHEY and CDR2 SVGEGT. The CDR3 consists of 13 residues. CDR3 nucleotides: TGTGCCAGCAGTGATACGGATAGTTCACCCCTCCACTTT. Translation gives CASSDTDSSPLHF.

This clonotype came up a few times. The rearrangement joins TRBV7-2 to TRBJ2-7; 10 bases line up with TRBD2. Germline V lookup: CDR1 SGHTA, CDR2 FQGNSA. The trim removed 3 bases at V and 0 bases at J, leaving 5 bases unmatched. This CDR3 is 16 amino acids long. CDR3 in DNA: TGTGCCAGCAGCTTCTTTAGCGGGGGGTTCTCCTACGAGCAGTACTTC. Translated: CASSFFSGGFSYEQYF.